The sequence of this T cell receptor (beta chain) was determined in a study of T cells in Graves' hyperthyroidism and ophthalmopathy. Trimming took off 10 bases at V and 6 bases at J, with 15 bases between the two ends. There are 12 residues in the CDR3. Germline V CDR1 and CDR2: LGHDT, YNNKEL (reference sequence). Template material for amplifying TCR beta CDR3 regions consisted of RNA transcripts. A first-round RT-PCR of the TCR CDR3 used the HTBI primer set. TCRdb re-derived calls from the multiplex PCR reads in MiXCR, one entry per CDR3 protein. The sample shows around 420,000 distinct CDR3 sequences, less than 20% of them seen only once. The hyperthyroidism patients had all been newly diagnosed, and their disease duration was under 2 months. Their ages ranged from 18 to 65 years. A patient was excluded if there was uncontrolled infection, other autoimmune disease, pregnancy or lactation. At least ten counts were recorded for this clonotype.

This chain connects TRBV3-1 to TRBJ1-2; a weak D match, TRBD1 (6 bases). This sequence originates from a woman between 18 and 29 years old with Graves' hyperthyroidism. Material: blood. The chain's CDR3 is CATQTGTHGYTF. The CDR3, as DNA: TGTGCCACCCAGACAGGAACCCATGGCTACACCTTC.